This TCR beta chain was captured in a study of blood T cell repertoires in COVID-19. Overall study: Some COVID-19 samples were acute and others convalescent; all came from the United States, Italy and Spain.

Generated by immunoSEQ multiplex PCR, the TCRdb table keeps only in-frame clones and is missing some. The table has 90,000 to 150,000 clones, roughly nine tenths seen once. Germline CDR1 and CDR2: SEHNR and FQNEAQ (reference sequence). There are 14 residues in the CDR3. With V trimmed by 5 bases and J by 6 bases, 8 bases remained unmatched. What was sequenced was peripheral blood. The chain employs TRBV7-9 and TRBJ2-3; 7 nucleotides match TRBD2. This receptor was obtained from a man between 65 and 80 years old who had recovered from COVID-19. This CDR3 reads CASSTGLPVDTQYF. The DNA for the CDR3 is TGTGCCAGCAGCACGGGACTACCCGTGGATACGCAGTATTTT.